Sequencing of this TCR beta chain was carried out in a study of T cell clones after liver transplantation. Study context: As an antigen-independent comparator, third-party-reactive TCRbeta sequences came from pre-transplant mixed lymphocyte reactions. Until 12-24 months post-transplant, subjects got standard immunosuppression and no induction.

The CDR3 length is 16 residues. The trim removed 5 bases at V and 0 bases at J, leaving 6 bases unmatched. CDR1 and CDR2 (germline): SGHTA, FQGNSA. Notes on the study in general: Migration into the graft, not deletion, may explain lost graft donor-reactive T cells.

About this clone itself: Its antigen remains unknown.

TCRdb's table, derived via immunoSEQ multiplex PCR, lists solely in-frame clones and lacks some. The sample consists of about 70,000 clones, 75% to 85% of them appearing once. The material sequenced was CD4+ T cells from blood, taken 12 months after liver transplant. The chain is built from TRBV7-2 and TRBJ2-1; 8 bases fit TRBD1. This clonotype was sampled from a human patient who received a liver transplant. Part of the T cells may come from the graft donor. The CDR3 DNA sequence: TGTGCCAGCAGCATCCGAGACAGGGGCTCCTACAATGAGCAGTTCTTC. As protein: CASSIRDRGSYNEQFF.